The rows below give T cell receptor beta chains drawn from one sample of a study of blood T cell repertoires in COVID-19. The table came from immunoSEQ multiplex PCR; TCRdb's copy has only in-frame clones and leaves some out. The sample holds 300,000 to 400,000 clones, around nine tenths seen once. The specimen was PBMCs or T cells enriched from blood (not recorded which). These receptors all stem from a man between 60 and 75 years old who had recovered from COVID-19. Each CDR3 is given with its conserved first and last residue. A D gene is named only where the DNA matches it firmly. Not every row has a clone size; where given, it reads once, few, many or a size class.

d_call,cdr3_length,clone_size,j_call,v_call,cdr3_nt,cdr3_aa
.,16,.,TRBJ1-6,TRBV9,TGTGCCAGCAGCGTAGTTCCGGACAAGGGAAATTCACCCCTCCACTTT,CASSVVPDKGNSPLHF
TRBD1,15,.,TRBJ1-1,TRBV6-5,TGTGCCAGCAGCGGGACAGGGGTGATGGGCACTGAAGCTTTCTTT,CASSGTGVMGTEAFF
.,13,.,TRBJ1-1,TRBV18,TGTGCCAGCTCACCAACAGGAACCACTGAAGCTTTCTTT,CASSPTGTTEAFF
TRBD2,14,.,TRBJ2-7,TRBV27,TGTGCCAGCAGTTTAAAGGGACTAGCCTACGAGCAGTACTTC,CASSLKGLAYEQYF
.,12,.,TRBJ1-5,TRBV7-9,TGTGCCAGCAGCTTATGGGGGCCGCCCCAGCATTTT,CASSLWGPPQHF
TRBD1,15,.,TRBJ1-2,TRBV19,TGTGCCGCCTGGGACAGTGTATCTACTAACTATGGCTACACCTTC,CAAWDSVSTNYGYTF
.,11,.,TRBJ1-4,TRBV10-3,TGTGCCATCAGGGCTGCTGAAAAACTGTTTTTT,CAIRAAEKLFF
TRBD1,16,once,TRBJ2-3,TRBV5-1,TGCGCCAGCAGTAAGCCTACAGGGGGTGTTGTCGATACGCAGTATTTT,CASSKPTGGVVDTQYF
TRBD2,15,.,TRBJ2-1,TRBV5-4,TGTGCCAGCAGCTTGAAACTAGCGGGCTACAATGAGCAGTTCTTC,CASSLKLAGYNEQFF
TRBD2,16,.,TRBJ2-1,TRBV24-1,TGTGCCACCAGTGACTCAGCGGGAGGCTCCTACAATGAGCAGTTCTTC,CATSDSAGGSYNEQFF
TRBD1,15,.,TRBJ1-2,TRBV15,TGTGCCACCAGCATATCCGGGACAGCCTACTATGGCTACACCTTC,CATSISGTAYYGYTF
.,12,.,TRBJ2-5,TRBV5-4,TGTGCCAGCAGCTTGGCTTCGGAGACCCAGTACTTC,CASSLASETQYF
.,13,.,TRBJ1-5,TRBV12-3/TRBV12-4,TGTGCCAGCAGTTCAGGGTACGGCCAGCCCCAGCATTTT,CASSSGYGQPQHF
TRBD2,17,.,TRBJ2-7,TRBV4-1,TGCGCCAGCAGCCAAGGCTTCGGGACTAGCGGAATCTACGAGCAGTACTTC,CASSQGFGTSGIYEQYF
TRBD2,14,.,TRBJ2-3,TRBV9,TGTGCCAGCAGCCCTCGTAATAGCGGGGGGGTGCAGTATTTT,CASSPRNSGGVQYF
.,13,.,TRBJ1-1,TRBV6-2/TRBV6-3,TGTGCCAGCAGTTACTCGGGGGCTAACTCAGCTTTCTTT,CASSYSGANSAFF
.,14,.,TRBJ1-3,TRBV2,TGTGCCAGCAGTGAACAGGGTTACGGAAACACCATATATTTT,CASSEQGYGNTIYF
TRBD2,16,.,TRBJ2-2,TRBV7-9,TGTGCCAGCAGCCTACCGGGGGGATTTAGCACCGGGGAGCTGTTTTTT,CASSLPGGFSTGELFF
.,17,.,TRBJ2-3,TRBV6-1,TGTGCCAGCAGTGATGTATCGGTGGGGCAGGGCACAGATACGCAGTATTTT,CASSDVSVGQGTDTQYF
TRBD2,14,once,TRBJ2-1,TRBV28,TGTGCCAGCAGTTTTAGCGGGGGGTACAATGAGCAGTTCTTC,CASSFSGGYNEQFF
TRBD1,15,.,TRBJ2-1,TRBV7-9,TGTGCCAGCAGCACCATGGACAGGCCGTACAATGAGCAGTTCTTC,CASSTMDRPYNEQFF
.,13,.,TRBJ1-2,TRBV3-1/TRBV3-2,TGTGCCAGCAGCCAATACAACAACTATGGCTACACCTTC,CASSQYNNYGYTF
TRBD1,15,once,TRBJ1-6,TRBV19,TGTGCCAGTCGAGAGGGGCGACAGGGGAAGGCACCCCTCCACTTT,CASREGRQGKAPLHF
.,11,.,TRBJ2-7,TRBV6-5,TGTGCCAGCAGCAGGGGATACGAGCAGTACTTC,CASSRGYEQYF
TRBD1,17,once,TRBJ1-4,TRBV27,TGTGCCAGCAGTTTCTCGACAGGGTTTTCAACTAATGAAAAACTGTTTTTT,CASSFSTGFSTNEKLFF
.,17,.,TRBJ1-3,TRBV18,TGTGCCAGCTCACCGAACCCCGGACTGATCTCTGGAAACACCATATATTTT,CASSPNPGLISGNTIYF
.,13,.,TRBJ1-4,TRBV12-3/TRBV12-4,TGTGCCAGCAGCCCTACAGGAAATGAAAAACTGTTTTTT,CASSPTGNEKLFF
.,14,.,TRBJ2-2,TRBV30,TGTGCCTGGAGTGTATTGGAGATCACCGGGGAGCTGTTTTTT,CAWSVLEITGELFF
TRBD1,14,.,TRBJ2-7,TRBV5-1,TGCGCCAGCAGCATCCGGGACAGGGGTGGTGAGCAGTACTTC,CASSIRDRGGEQYF
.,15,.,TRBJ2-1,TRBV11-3,TGTGCCAGCAGCCCCGGACAGGCAAAGCGGGATGAGCAGTTCTTC,CASSPGQAKRDEQFF
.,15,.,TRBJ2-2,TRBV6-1,TGTGCCAGCAGTGAACTCAGGTATAACACCGGGGAGCTGTTTTTT,CASSELRYNTGELFF
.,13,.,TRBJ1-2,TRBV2,TGTGCCAGCGGGAGCAGGTCGAACTATGGCTACACCTTC,CASGSRSNYGYTF
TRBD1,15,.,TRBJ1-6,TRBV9,TGTGCCAGCAGCGTAGGGGGGACAGCAGGTTCACCCCTCCACTTT,CASSVGGTAGSPLHF
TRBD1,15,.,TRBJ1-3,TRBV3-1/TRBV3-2,TGTGCCAGCAGTGAGGACAGGGTTCGCAGAAACACCATATATTTT,CASSEDRVRRNTIYF
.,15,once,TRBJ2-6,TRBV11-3,TGTGCCAGCAGCTACTACAGGGCTGGGGCCAACGTCCTGACTTTC,CASSYYRAGANVLTF
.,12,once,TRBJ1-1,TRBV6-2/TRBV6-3,TGTGCCAGCAGCCTCCACTTCGGTGAAGCTTTCTTT,CASSLHFGEAFF
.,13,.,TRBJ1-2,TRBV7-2,TGTGCCAGCAGCTCACAGGGTGACTATGGCTACACCTTC,CASSSQGDYGYTF
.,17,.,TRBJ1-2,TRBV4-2,TGTGCCAGCAGCCAAGATTCGGGTGTGGGGGGAAACTATGGCTACACCTTC,CASSQDSGVGGNYGYTF
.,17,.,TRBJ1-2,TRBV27,TGTGCCAGCAGGACCCTGGGCGCGGGGCGTGAGAGTGATGGCTACACCTTC,CASRTLGAGRESDGYTF
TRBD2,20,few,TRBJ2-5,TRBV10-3,TGTGCCATCAGTGACCCTGGCGGTTCTAGCGGGAGACCCACCCTAGAGACCCAGTACTTC,CAISDPGGSSGRPTLETQYF
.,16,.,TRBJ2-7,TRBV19,TGTGCCAGTAGTATAGATTCCGGGGTGGCCGCCTACGAGCAGTACTTC,CASSIDSGVAAYEQYF
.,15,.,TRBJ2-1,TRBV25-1,TGTGCCAGCAGCAAGAGGAGGGCTGCCTACAATGAGCAGTTCTTC,CASSKRRAAYNEQFF
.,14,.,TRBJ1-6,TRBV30,TGTGCCTGGACCCTTCTCTTCCATAATTCACCCCTCCACTTT,CAWTLLFHNSPLHF
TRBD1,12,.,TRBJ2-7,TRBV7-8,TGTGCCAGCAGCTTAGCCGGACAGGATCGATACTTC,CASSLAGQDRYF
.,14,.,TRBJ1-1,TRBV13,TGTGCCAGCAGCAGCTATCTGGGCTTCACTGAAGCTTTCTTT,CASSSYLGFTEAFF
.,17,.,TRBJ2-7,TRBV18,TGTGCCAGCTCACCACTGATGGCCCCAGGGGACCTCTACGAGCAGTACTTC,CASSPLMAPGDLYEQYF
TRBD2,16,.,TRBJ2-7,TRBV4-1,TGCGCCAGCAGCCTGGGACTAGCGGGAGCTTTCGACGAGCAGTACTTC,CASSLGLAGAFDEQYF